These 20 T cell receptor beta chains were all obtained from the same sample, sequenced in a study of blood T cell repertoires in COVID-19. Measured with immunoSEQ multiplex PCR; TCRdb has only the in-frame clones, and not every one. The sample shows under 100,000 clones, 80% to 90% of them seen only once. Sequencing was performed on peripheral blood. Receptor source: a human donor in a cohort sampled during active COVID-19.

The gene calls are TRBV10-3 and TRBJ2-7; the match to TRBD1 covers 7 bases. The junction had 5 bases not matched to a gene; V was cut back by 10 bases and J by 2 bases. The germline V gene has CDR1 ENHRY and CDR2 SYGVKD. The length of the CDR3 is 12 residues. This chain's CDR3 is CATGQETYEQYF. CDR3 DNA sequence: TGTGCCACCGGACAGGAGACCTACGAGCAGTACTTC.

The chain joins TRBV5-1 to TRBJ2-3; 7 nucleotides align to TRBD2. Germline V gene lookup returns CDR1 SGHRS and CDR2 YFSETQ. Losses at the gene ends were 4 bases for V and 3 bases for J; bases not matched to a gene: 11. There are 16 residues in the CDR3. CDR3 region: CASSTRRRGGTDTQYF. The DNA for the CDR3 is TGCGCCAGCAGCACACGACGCCGGGGAGGGACAGATACGCAGTATTTT.

As DNA, the CDR3 is TGTGCCAGCAGCTTGGCCACAGGGGGTACTGAAGCTTTCTTT. Amino acids: CASSLATGGTEAFF. The genes are TRBV5-5 and TRBJ1-1; TRBD1 aligns across 8 bases. Germline CDR1 is SGHKS and CDR2 is YYEKEE (reference sequence). This CDR3 comprises 14 residues. V shed 0 bases and J 5 bases; nucleotides not matched to a gene: 3.

Here the CDR3 reads CASSPGQGGFSEQYF. CDR3 coding DNA: TGTGCCAGCAGCCCCGGACAGGGGGGCTTCTCCGAGCAGTACTTC. The V call is TRBV7-9, the J call TRBJ2-7; 10 positions match TRBD1. This CDR3 region has 15 residues. V lost 5 bases and J lost 6; bases outside the gene matches: 10. CDR1 is SEHNR, CDR2 FQNEAQ, per germline (reference sequence).

The table lists this clone with a count of one. The rearrangement joins TRBV5-1 to TRBJ1-4; 8 bases are shared with TRBD1. Looked up from germline, CDR1 is SGHRS and CDR2 is YFSETQ. The CDR3 loop spans 14 amino acids. Trimming took 5 bases from V and 8 from J; bases not matched to a gene: 8. The CDR3 reads CASRRQGIGEKLFF. CDR3 coding DNA: TGCGCCAGCAGACGACAGGGGATAGGGGAAAAACTGTTTTTT.

This chain uses TRBV19 with TRBJ2-2; TRBD1 matches 8 bases. This CDR3 comprises 13 residues. CDR1 is LNHDA and CDR2 is SQIVND in the germline V gene (reference sequence). Trimming at V came to 10 bases and at J to 4 bases, leaving 5 bases not matched to a gene. This CDR3 is CAIEDRVTGELFF. The DNA for the CDR3 is TGTGCCATAGAGGACAGGGTCACCGGGGAGCTGTTTTTT.

Here the CDR3 DNA reads TGTGCCAGCAGACACCGCGCGGGTCGCAAAAACATTCAGTACTTC. This encodes CASRHRAGRKNIQYF. J is TRBJ2-4 and V is TRBV6-6, with D tentatively TRBD2 (5 bases). Germline assignment: CDR1 MNHNY and CDR2 SVGAGI (reference sequence). This CDR3 has 15 residues. V gave up 6 bases and J gave up 3 bases, with 15 bases separating them.

The rearrangement uses TRBV3-1 (or the pseudogene TRBV3-2) and TRBJ1-2, with 7 positions matching TRBD1. CDR1 and CDR2 from the germline V gene are LGHDT and YNNKEL (reference sequence). CDR3 length equals 15 residues. Losses at the gene ends were 0 bases for V and 4 bases for J; bases not matched to a gene: 5. DNA for the CDR3: TGTGCCAGCAGCCAAGATAGAGGGGGCCGCTATGGCTACACCTTC. This sequence encodes CASSQDRGGRYGYTF.

The chain employs TRBV10-3 and TRBJ2-1, with 10 bases fitting TRBD2. The CDR3 is 16 residues long. The germline CDR1 and CDR2 sequences are ENHRY and SYGVKD. Trimming at V came to 0 bases and at J to 6 bases, leaving 5 bases not matched to a gene. CDR3 residues: CAISESERGGLNEQFF. The CDR3 DNA reads TGTGCCATCAGTGAGTCGGAGCGGGGGGGACTCAATGAGCAGTTCTTC.

The chain couples TRBV24-1 to TRBJ2-3; the D gene is possibly TRBD1 (6 bases). Per germline, CDR1 KGHDR and CDR2 SFDVKD. CDR3 size: 15 residues. Trimming took 6 bases from V and 6 from J, leaving 18 bases between them. Written as DNA, the CDR3 is TGTGCCACCAGTTCCGCCCTCAGGGGCGGCGATACGCAGTATTTT. Its protein product is CATSSALRGGDTQYF.

This rearrangement joins TRBV5-1 to TRBJ1-6, with 9 bases aligning to TRBD1. The V and J ends lost 2 bases and 6 bases, in that order; junction bases with no gene match: 9. The CDR3 extends over 17 amino acids. Germline assignment: CDR1 SGHRS and CDR2 YFSETQ. The CDR3 sequence: CASSFKTGGIGNSPLHF. CDR3 sequence (DNA): TGCGCCAGCAGCTTTAAGACAGGGGGTATTGGTAATTCACCCCTCCACTTT.

The chain carries TRBV12-3 or TRBV12-4 and TRBJ1-5; D not resolved. The CDR3 length is 13 residues. V was trimmed by 2 bases and J by 4 bases, leaving 6 bases between them. The CDR3 loop is CASSLNENQPQHF. The CDR3 DNA follows: TGTGCCAGCAGTTTAAACGAGAATCAGCCCCAGCATTTT.

This chain uses TRBV5-1 with TRBJ2-7; possible D gene TRBD1, 6 bases. Trimming took 3 bases from V and 6 from J, leaving 13 bases between them. CDR1 and CDR2 from the germline V gene are SGHRS and YFSETQ. There are 13 residues in the CDR3. The CDR3 loop is CASSSLDRTEQYF. CDR3 in DNA: TGCGCCAGCAGCTCTCTGGACAGAACCGAGCAGTACTTC.

The rearrangement joins TRBV7-6 to TRBJ1-4; D is possibly TRBD1 (5 bases). V dropped 0 bases and J dropped 8 bases, with 16 bases sitting between them. From germline, CDR1 is SGHVS and CDR2 FNYEAQ. This CDR3 is 16 amino acids long. The CDR3 sequence: CASSLAGGVRGEKLFF. The CDR3 nucleotides are TGTGCCAGCAGCTTAGCCGGAGGGGTCCGAGGAGAAAAACTGTTTTTT.

The chain combines TRBV12-3 or TRBV12-4 with TRBJ2-7, with a weak D call TRBD1 (6 bases). V shed 3 bases and J shed 13 bases, with 16 bases lying between them. This CDR3 contains 12 residues. The CDR3 loop is CASSFPGHGRYF. CDR3 in DNA: TGTGCCAGCAGTTTTCCGGGACATGGGAGATACTTC.

This chain uses TRBV7-2 with TRBJ1-2, with 11 bases identical to TRBD1. The germline CDR1 and CDR2 sequences are SGHTA and FQGNSA. With V trimmed by 5 bases and J by 4 bases, 12 bases remained unmatched. This CDR3 spans 17 amino acids. The CDR3 DNA is TGTGCCAGCAGCCCGCCGGGACAGGGGGTTTGGGGCTATGGCTACACCTTC. Translation: CASSPPGQGVWGYGYTF. Full variable domain (outside the CDR3, taken from reference TRBV7-2 and TRBJ1-2): GAGVSQSPSNKVTEKGKDVELRCDPISGHTALYWYRQSLGQGLEFLIYFQGNSAPDKSGLPSDRFSAERTGGSVSTLTIQRTQQEDSAVYLCASSPPGQGVWGYGYTFGSGTRLTVV.

The gene calls are TRBV3-1 (or the pseudogene TRBV3-2) and TRBJ2-5; D gene ambiguous. V was cut by 1 base and J by 9 bases, with 9 bases left in between. Germline values: CDR1 LGHDT, CDR2 YNNKEL (reference sequence). The CDR3 covers 12 residues. The CDR3 bases are TGTGCCAGCAGCCAAGTAGGAGCAGCCCAGTACTTC. This encodes CASSQVGAAQYF.

This clone has just one count. The rearrangement joins TRBV5-1 to TRBJ2-3; 7 bases are a match to TRBD1. CDR3 length: 13 residues. Germline V gene data show CDR1 as SGHRS and CDR2 as YFSETQ. With 0 bases clipped from V and 5 bases from J, the junction kept 0 bases outside the gene matches. Here the CDR3 reads CASSLGQGDTQYF. For the CDR3, the DNA is TGCGCCAGCAGCTTGGGACAGGGAGATACGCAGTATTTT.

The rearrangement joins TRBV4-3 to TRBJ2-3; 7 bases are shared with TRBD1. This CDR3 has 14 residues. With 1 base clipped from V and 5 bases from J, the junction kept 3 bases outside the gene matches. The germline V gene has CDR1 LGHNA and CDR2 YSLEER. The CDR3 here is CASSQVTGKDTQYF. The CDR3 region has the DNA TGCGCCAGCAGCCAAGTGACAGGGAAAGATACGCAGTATTTT.

The chain recombines TRBV7-3 with TRBJ2-1; maybe TRBD1 (5 bases). CDR3 length: 14 amino acids. Germline V lookup: CDR1 SGHTA, CDR2 FQGTGA. V dropped 2 bases and J dropped 10 bases, with 15 bases sitting between them. CDR3 protein: CASSLQPGSREQFF. The DNA of the CDR3 is TGTGCCAGCAGCTTACAGCCAGGGTCTAGGGAGCAGTTCTTC.